A selection of T cell receptor beta chains follows, all from one sample in a study of cytomegalovirus exposure and HLA in healthy donors. Repertoires were generated with immunoSEQ multiplex PCR, while TCRdb's copy carries only in-frame clones and drops some. Of around 130,000 clones listed, roughly 79% are singletons. The sequencing sample was made of PBMCs. All receptors come from a man aged 18 to 29 in good health and CMV-seronegative. CDR3s include the opening cysteine and the closing phenylalanine or tryptophan. A D gene is named only where the DNA matches it firmly. Not all rows give a size; the values are once, few, many and, for expanded clones, a class.

TRBV30	-	TRBJ2-3	-	TGTGCCTGGACCAGCCTGGGCAGGGCCAGCACAGATACGCAGTATTTT	CAWTSLGRASTDTQYF
TRBV30	few	TRBJ1-1	-	TGTGCCTGGACGTATTCGGCGGTGAGTGAAGCTTTCTTT	CAWTYSAVSEAFF
TRBV28	few	TRBJ1-2	-	TGTGCCAGCAGTATAAGGAAAACAGGGAACTATGGCTACACCTTC	CASSIRKTGNYGYTF
TRBV5-8	-	TRBJ1-5	-	TGTGCCAGCAGCTTCCAAACAAGTTATAGCAATCAGCCCCAGCATTTT	CASSFQTSYSNQPQHF
TRBV13	-	TRBJ2-7	-	TGTGCCAGCAGCTTAAATCCGGTCCGCAGGGGCGCCTACGAGCAGTACTTC	CASSLNPVRRGAYEQYF
TRBV5-6	-	TRBJ2-7	TRBD1	TGTGCCAGCAGCTTGTGGAAAGACAGGGGTCGCGAGCAGTACTTC	CASSLWKDRGREQYF
TRBV28	-	TRBJ2-7	TRBD1	TGTGCCAGCAGTTTCCCAGGACAGGGGGCCGTCGAGCAGTACTTC	CASSFPGQGAVEQYF
TRBV30	-	TRBJ2-5	-	TGTGCCTGCATAACAGGGCACCAAGAGACCCAGTACTTC	CACITGHQETQYF
TRBV5-4	-	TRBJ1-2	-	TGTGCCAGCAGCTTGGGAGGGTTAGACAGGCAATCGCACAACTATGGCTACACCTTC	CASSLGGLDRQSHNYGYTF
TRBV6-6	-	TRBJ1-1	-	TGTGCGATAACCGATCAGTGGAACACTGAAGCTTTCTTT	CAITDQWNTEAFF
TRBV7-2	-	TRBJ1-1	-	TGTGCCAGCAGCCCAGGGTCCAGGGTGAACACTGAAGCTTTCTTT	CASSPGSRVNTEAFF
TRBV19	few	TRBJ1-6	-	TGTGCCAGTAGTATTAAGCCCGATACCAAATCACCCCTCCACTTT	CASSIKPDTKSPLHF
TRBV10-2	few	TRBJ1-1	TRBD1	TGCGCCAGCAAGTTGGACAGGCTGAACACTGAAGCTTTCTTT	CASKLDRLNTEAFF
TRBV30	few	TRBJ2-7	-	TGTGCCTGGAGTGTAGGCTGGGCAGGGGAAACCTACGAGCAGTACTTC	CAWSVGWAGETYEQYF
TRBV27	-	TRBJ1-1	-	TGTGCCAGCAGCCGGACTTTGAACACTGAAGCTTTCTTT	CASSRTLNTEAFF
TRBV20-1	-	TRBJ2-7	-	TGCAGTGCTAGACACTACGAGCAGTACTTC	CSARHYEQYF
TRBV15	-	TRBJ2-1	TRBD1	TGTGCCACCAGCACAACAGGGGATACCGGTGAGCAGTTCTTC	CATSTTGDTGEQFF
TRBV5-1	-	TRBJ1-2	-	TGCGCCAGCAGCTTGGACAGGGTGTATGGCTACACCTTC	CASSLDRVYGYTF
TRBV10-1	-	TRBJ1-1	-	TGCGCCAGCAGTGAGGACGGCGGTGAAGCTTTCTTT	CASSEDGGEAFF
TRBV15	-	TRBJ2-7	TRBD1	TGTGCCACCAGCAGAGAGCGGACAGGCTTCTACGAGCAGTACTTC	CATSRERTGFYEQYF
TRBV4-3	-	TRBJ1-5	TRBD1	TGCGCCAGCAGCCAAGGCCAATTCCGGGACAGGGGGCATCAGCCCCAGCATTTT	CASSQGQFRDRGHQPQHF
TRBV30	-	TRBJ2-2	-	TGTGCCTGGAAGAGGCAGAGATGGACCGGGGAGCTGTTTTTT	CAWKRQRWTGELFF
TRBV4-3	-	TRBJ2-1	TRBD2	TGCGCCAGCAGCCATCGCGGGGGGGCCTACAATGAGCAGTTCTTC	CASSHRGGAYNEQFF
TRBV11-2	-	TRBJ1-2	-	TGTGCCAGCAGCCTCATCCCGGCAGGGGAGTTTATTGACTACACCTTC	CASSLIPAGEFIDYTF